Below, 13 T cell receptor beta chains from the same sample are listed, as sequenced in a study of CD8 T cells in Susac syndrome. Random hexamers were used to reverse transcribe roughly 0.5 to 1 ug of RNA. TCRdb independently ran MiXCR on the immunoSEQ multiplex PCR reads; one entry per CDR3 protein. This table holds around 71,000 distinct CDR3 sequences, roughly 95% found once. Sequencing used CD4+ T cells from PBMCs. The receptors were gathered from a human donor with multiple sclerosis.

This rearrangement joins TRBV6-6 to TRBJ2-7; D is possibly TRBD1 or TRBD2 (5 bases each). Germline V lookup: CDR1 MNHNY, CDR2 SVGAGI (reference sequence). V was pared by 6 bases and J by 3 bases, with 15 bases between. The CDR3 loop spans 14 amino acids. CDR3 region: CASSSGHGGYEQYF. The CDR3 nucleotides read TGTGCCAGCAGCTCAGGACATGGGGGCTACGAGCAGTACTTC.

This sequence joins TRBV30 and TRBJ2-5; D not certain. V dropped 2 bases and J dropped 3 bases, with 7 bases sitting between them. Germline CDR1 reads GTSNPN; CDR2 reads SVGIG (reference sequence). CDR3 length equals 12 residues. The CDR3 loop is CAWSSPEETQYF. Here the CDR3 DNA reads TGTGCCTGGAGTTCGCCCGAAGAGACCCAGTACTTC.

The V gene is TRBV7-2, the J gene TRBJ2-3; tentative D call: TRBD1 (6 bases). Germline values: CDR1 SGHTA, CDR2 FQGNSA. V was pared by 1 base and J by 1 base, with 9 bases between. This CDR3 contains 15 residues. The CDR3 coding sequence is TGTGCCAGCAGCTTAGGGTCAGGGGGCACAGATACGCAGTATTTT. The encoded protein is CASSLGSGGTDTQYF.

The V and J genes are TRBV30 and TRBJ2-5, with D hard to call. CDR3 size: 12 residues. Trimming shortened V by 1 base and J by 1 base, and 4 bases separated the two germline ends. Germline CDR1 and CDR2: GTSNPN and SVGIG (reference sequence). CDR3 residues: CAWSAAQETQYF. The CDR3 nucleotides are TGTGCCTGGAGTGCAGCCCAAGAGACCCAGTACTTC.

CDR3 DNA: TGCAGCGTTCGACAGAAGACCGACGAGCAGTACTTC. This codes for CSVRQKTDEQYF. This rearrangement joins TRBV29-1 to TRBJ2-7; D might be TRBD1 (5 bases). V lost 5 bases and J 5 bases, leaving 13 bases between the germline ends. From germline, CDR1 is SQVTM and CDR2 ANQGSEA. The CDR3 spans 12 residues.

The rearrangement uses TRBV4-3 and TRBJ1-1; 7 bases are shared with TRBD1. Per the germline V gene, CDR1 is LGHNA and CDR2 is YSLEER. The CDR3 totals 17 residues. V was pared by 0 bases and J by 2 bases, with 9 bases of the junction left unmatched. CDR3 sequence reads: CASSQDYSTGINTEAFF. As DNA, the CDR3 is TGCGCCAGCAGCCAAGATTACTCGACAGGGATAAACACTGAAGCTTTCTTT.

The chain's CDR3 is CATSPTGSRDQPQHF. The CDR3 nucleotides read TGTGCCACCAGCCCGACAGGGTCAAGGGATCAGCCCCAGCATTTT. The rearrangement joins TRBV15 to TRBJ1-5; 7 positions agree with TRBD1. Germline CDR1 and CDR2: LNHNV and YYDKDF (reference sequence). Losses at the gene ends were 5 bases for V and 5 bases for J; bases not matched to a gene: 9. The CDR3 runs 15 residues.

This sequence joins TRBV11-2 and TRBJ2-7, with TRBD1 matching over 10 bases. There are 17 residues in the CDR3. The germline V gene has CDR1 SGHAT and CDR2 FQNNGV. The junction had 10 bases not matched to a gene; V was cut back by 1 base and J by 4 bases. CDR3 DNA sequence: TGTGCCAGCAGCTTAGCCACGGGACAGGGGCCCCTTTACGAGCAGTACTTC. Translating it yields CASSLATGQGPLYEQYF.

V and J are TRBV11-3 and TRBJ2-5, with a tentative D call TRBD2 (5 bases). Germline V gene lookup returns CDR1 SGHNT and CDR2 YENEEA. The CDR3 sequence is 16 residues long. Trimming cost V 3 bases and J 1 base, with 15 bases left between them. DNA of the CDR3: TGTGCCAGCAGCTTGGGGAACAGAGGAGGCCAAGAGACCCAGTACTTC. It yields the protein CASSLGNRGGQETQYF. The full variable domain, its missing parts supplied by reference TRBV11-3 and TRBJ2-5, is EAGVVQSPRYKIIEKKQPVAFWCNPISGHNTLYWYLQNLGQGPELLIRYENEEAVDDSQLPKDRFSAERLKGVDSTLKIQPAELGDSAVYLCASSLGNRGGQETQYFGPGTRLLVL.

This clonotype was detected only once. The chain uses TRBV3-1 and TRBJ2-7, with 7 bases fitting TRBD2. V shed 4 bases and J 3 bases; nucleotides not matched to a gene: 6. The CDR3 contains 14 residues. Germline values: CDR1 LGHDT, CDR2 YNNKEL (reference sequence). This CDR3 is CASSRSGENYEQYF. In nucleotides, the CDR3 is TGTGCCAGCAGCCGAAGCGGGGAGAACTACGAGCAGTACTTC.

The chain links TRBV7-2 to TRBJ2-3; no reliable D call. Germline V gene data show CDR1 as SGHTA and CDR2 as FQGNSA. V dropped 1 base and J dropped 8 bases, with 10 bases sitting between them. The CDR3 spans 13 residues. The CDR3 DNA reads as TGTGCCAGCAGCTTAGGGCTTTTCGGTACGCAGTATTTT. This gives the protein CASSLGLFGTQYF.

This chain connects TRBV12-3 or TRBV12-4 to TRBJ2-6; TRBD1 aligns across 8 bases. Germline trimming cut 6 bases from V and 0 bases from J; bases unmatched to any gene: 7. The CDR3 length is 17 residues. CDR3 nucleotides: TGTGCCAGCAGGCGCAGGGGGCGCCCCTCTGGGGCCAACGTCCTGACTTTC. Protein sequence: CASRRRGRPSGANVLTF.

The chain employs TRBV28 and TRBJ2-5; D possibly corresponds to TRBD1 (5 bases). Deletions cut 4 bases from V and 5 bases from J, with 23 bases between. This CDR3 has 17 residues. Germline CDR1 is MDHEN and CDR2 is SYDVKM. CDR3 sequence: CASSSQTVITGWETQYF. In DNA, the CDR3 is TGTGCCAGCAGTTCCCAGACAGTCATCACGGGTTGGGAGACCCAGTACTTC.